Reported below is one T cell receptor beta chain. Positively selected for CCR7, the CD45RO-negative cells used as naive CD8 cells excluded terminally differentiated effector memory CD45RA+ cells. TCRdb keeps only in-frame clones here, not all; method: immunoSEQ multiplex PCR. The sample has around 2.1 million clones, more than 85% seen once; the top ten hold about 1.5%. Germline loops: CDR1 LNHDA, CDR2 SQIVND (reference sequence). This CDR3 is 14 amino acids long. Between the trimmed V and J ends, which lost 0 bases and 7 bases, there was a span of 12 bases. This sample was included in a study of shared clonotypes between healthy human individuals.

The TCR comes from a man between 18 and 35 years old in good health. Some clones in this sample may be carry-over from other donors' samples. This chain joins TRBV19 and TRBJ1-1; no clear D gene. Sequences were obtained from naive CD8+ T cells from PBMCs. Written as DNA, the CDR3 is TGTGCCAGTAGTATAGAGTTTGGGGAGATTGAAGCTTTCTTT. Its translation: CASSIEFGEIEAFF. The complete variable domain, with remaining parts taken from reference TRBV19 and TRBJ1-1, reads DGGITQSPKYLFRKEGQNVTLSCEQNLNHDAMYWYRQDPGQGLRLIYYSQIVNDFQKGDIAEGYSVSREKKESFPLTVTSAQKNPTAFYLCASSIEFGEIEAFFGQGTRLTVV.